Following are 3 T cell receptor beta chains from one sample sequenced in a study of cytomegalovirus exposure and HLA in healthy donors (dated by TCRdb to the late 2010s). Library method: the immunoSEQ multiplex PCR assay. For the multiplex PCR, a mixture combining 60 forward primers for TCR Vbeta segments and 13 reverse primers for TCR Jbeta segments was used. The source is immuneACCESS, and TCRdb retained only in-frame sequences with V and J called. Part of the clones is not carried over; for the studies checked, unresolved V genes explain less than half of this, and the remainder is unexplained. In all, the sample holds more than 100,000 clones, and around 80% of those were seen once. About 1.5% of the sample lies in the top ten. Source material: PBMCs. These TCRs come from a woman under 30 in good health and CMV-seronegative.

This clone has just a few counts. The chain joins TRBV30 to TRBJ2-2, with 14 bases that match TRBD2. CDR3 size: 15 residues. Germline CDR1 GTSNPN, CDR2 SVGIG (reference sequence). Trimming cost V 0 bases and J 6 bases; bases outside gene matches: 0. The CDR3 protein is CAWSVGLAGAGELFF. CDR3 in DNA: TGTGCCTGGAGTGTGGGACTAGCGGGAGCCGGGGAGCTGTTTTTT. The variable domain in full, completed from reference TRBV30 and TRBJ2-2, reads SQTIHQWPATLVQPVGSPLSLECTVEGTSNPNLYWYRQAAGRGLQLLFYSVGIGQISSEVPQNLSASRPQDRQFILSSKKLLLSDSGFYLCAWSVGLAGAGELFFGEGSRLTVL.

The rearrangement links TRBV5-4 to TRBJ2-7, with TRBD2 as a possible D gene (5 bases). The V end lost 3 bases, the J end lost 6 bases, and 16 bases lay between the germline ends. This CDR3 is built from 14 residues. Germline lookup yields CDR1 SGHNT and CDR2 YYREEE (reference sequence). Written as DNA, the CDR3 is TGTGCCAGCAGCTCCCCCTCGGGATCCGGCGAGCAGTACTTC. Translated, it gives CASSSPSGSGEQYF.

As concerns this clone: This sample includes further DNA sequences coding for the same CDR3. The chain links TRBV5-4 to TRBJ1-1; no clear D gene. Per germline, CDR1 SGHNT and CDR2 YYREEE (reference sequence). The length of the CDR3 is 13 residues. V shed 4 bases and J shed 1 base, with 8 bases lying between them. CDR3 nucleotide sequence: TGTGCCAGCAGCCTAGGAGGGAACACTGAAGCTTTCTTT. It is translated as CASSLGGNTEAFF.